This T cell receptor beta chain was sequenced in a study of OX40 agonist ivuxolimab in advanced cancers. Study at large: Earlier treatment with anti-PD-1, anti-PD-L1 or anti-CTLA-4 was permitted, and about 40% had received some. Three patients got partial responses; one had hepatocellular carcinoma and two had cutaneous melanoma.

Peripheral blood came from all dose cohorts at three timepoints. The CDR3 is 16 residues long. V lost 0 bases and J lost 4, with 13 bases in between. Germline CDR1 and CDR2: LGHNA and YSLEER. The data were produced by immunoSEQ multiplex PCR, yet TCRdb's version contains in-frame clones alone and is incomplete. This sample has tens of thousands of clones, with over 75% found just once. Sequenced here: CD4+ or CD8+ T cells sorted from blood, sampled in a trial of the OX40 agonist ivuxolimab. The chain employs TRBV4-3 and TRBJ2-1; perhaps TRBD2 as D (6 bases). The receptor was isolated from an adult with an advanced solid tumor such as melanoma, head and neck, liver or kidney cancer. CDR3 DNA sequence: TGCGCCAGCAGCCAAGATGCAGCTAGCGCTTACAATGAGCAGTTCTTC. Protein sequence: CASSQDAASAYNEQFF.